This entry lists 13 T cell receptor beta chains sequenced from one sample in a study of T-cell reconstitution after alpha-beta-depleted transplantation in children. Unique molecular identifiers were incorporated into the prepared TCRbeta library. Using its own MiXCR run on the PCR reads, TCRdb lists one record per CDR3 protein. The sample carries 360,000 or so distinct CDR3 sequences, about a fifth recorded once. The sequencing used PBMCs from the stem cell graft donor, collected from the stem cell graft. The origin of the receptors is a human donor who donated a stem cell graft to a child with acute myeloid leukemia.

This clonotype has only a few counts. The chain employs TRBV15 and TRBJ2-4, with TRBD1 matching over 7 bases. V trimming: 1 base; J trimming: 1 base; junction bases outside the gene matches: 4. Germline-derived CDR1 and CDR2 are LNHNV and YYDKDF (reference sequence). There are 16 residues in the CDR3. The CDR3: CATSRALRGAKNIQYF. CDR3 DNA sequence: TGTGCCACCAGCAGAGCGCTCAGGGGGGCCAAAAACATTCAGTACTTC.

This chain joins TRBV12-3 or TRBV12-4 and TRBJ1-5; possible D gene TRBD1, 5 bases. Trimming shortened V by 8 bases and J by 6 bases, and 8 bases separated the two germline ends. The CDR3 runs to 11 residues. CDR3 amino acids: CASGGGQPQHF. CDR3 DNA sequence: TGTGCCAGCGGGGGGGGTCAGCCCCAGCATTTT.

The CDR3 nucleotides read TGTGCCAGCAGTGTAGGGACTAGCATCGGCTACGAGCAGTACTTC. Translation: CASSVGTSIGYEQYF. The rearrangement joins TRBV2 to TRBJ2-7; the match to TRBD2 covers 9 bases. The J segment lost 3 bases and the V segment lost 4 bases, leaving 7 bases of the junction unmatched. This CDR3 contains 15 residues. Germline CDR1 and CDR2: SNHLY and FYNNEI.

Many counts were recorded for this clonotype. J is TRBJ2-7 and V is TRBV20-1; tentative D call: TRBD1 (5 bases). Germline CDR1 is DFQATT and CDR2 is SNEGSKA (reference sequence). This CDR3 has 12 residues. V lost 3 bases and J lost 1, with 7 bases in between. DNA for the CDR3: TGCAGTGCTAGCGACAGTTCCTACGAGCAGTACTTC. It encodes CSASDSSYEQYF.

The J gene is TRBJ2-2, the V gene TRBV12-3 or TRBV12-4; 11 bases line up with TRBD2. Trimming cost V 6 bases and J 4 bases; bases outside gene matches: 7. This CDR3 comprises 16 residues. CDR3 bases: TGTGCCAGCAGATTTGGGACTAGCGGATCCACCGGGGAGCTGTTTTTT. It encodes CASRFGTSGSTGELFF.

This clonotype was found many times. V is TRBV20-1 and J is TRBJ2-5; the D is unclear. The CDR3 extends over 14 amino acids. Trimming removed 0 bases from V and 2 bases from J, with 10 bases in between. Looked up from germline, CDR1 is DFQATT and CDR2 is SNEGSKA (reference sequence). The CDR3 nucleotides are TGCAGTGCTAGAGATCAGGACCTTCAAGAGACCCAGTACTTC. Amino acid sequence: CSARDQDLQETQYF.

This clonotype was seen ten or more times. V is TRBV5-6 and J is TRBJ2-5; no firm D call. Germline-derived CDR1 and CDR2 are SGHDT and YYEEEE. This CDR3 region has 12 residues. Deletions cut 0 bases from V and 5 bases from J, with 5 bases between. For the CDR3, the DNA is TGTGCCAGCAGCTTGGAGGTCGAGACCCAGTACTTC. Translating gives CASSLEVETQYF.

This clonotype was observed a few times. The chain carries TRBV5-1 and TRBJ2-1; 7 bases are a match to TRBD1. The junction had 11 bases not matched to a gene; V was cut back by 4 bases and J by 1 base. CDR3 length equals 17 residues. Per germline, CDR1 SGHRS and CDR2 YFSETQ. The CDR3 region is CASSPVVTGQSYNEQFF. DNA for the CDR3: TGCGCCAGCAGCCCAGTGGTTACGGGACAGTCCTACAATGAGCAGTTCTTC.

This clonotype was seen at least ten times. This chain joins TRBV9 and TRBJ2-3; the D gene is possibly TRBD2 (5 bases). Germline CDR1 and CDR2: SGDLS and YYNGEE. The CDR3 is 16 residues long. Trimming shortened V by 0 bases and J by 2 bases, and 13 bases separated the two germline ends. The CDR3 protein is CASSVAQSGYTDTQYF. The CDR3 nucleotides are TGTGCCAGCAGCGTAGCTCAGAGCGGTTACACAGATACGCAGTATTTT.

The rearrangement joins TRBV6-5 to TRBJ2-6; 13 bases agree with TRBD2. CDR1 and CDR2 (germline): MNHEY, SVGAGI. Trimming removed 4 bases from V and 0 bases from J; junction bases left unmatched: 3. This CDR3 has 18 residues. The CDR3 here is CASSFGLAGASGANVLTF. The CDR3 nucleotides are TGTGCCAGCAGTTTCGGACTAGCGGGAGCCTCTGGGGCCAACGTCCTGACTTTC.

This clonotype was observed a few times. The chain couples TRBV10-3 to TRBJ2-1; 7 bases align to TRBD2. After removal of 3 bases from V and 7 bases from J, the junction contained 6 bases not matched to a gene. CDR3 size: 14 residues. Germline CDR1 and CDR2: ENHRY and SYGVKD. The CDR3 loop reads CAISDGWGGNEQFF. In DNA form, the CDR3 reads TGTGCCATCAGTGATGGATGGGGAGGGAATGAGCAGTTCTTC.

In its sample, this clonotype was seen a few times. V is TRBV15 and J is TRBJ2-7, with D unclear. V was cut by 8 bases and J by 0 bases, with 14 bases left in between. The CDR3 extends over 14 amino acids. Germline V gene data show CDR1 as LNHNV and CDR2 as YYDKDF (reference sequence). The CDR3 is CATEHGEASYEQYF. CDR3 coding DNA: TGTGCCACCGAACATGGAGAGGCCTCCTACGAGCAGTACTTC.

The J gene is TRBJ2-1, the V gene TRBV25-1, with 7 bases fitting TRBD2. The CDR3 contains 14 residues. Germline V lookup: CDR1 MGHDK, CDR2 SYGVNS. The J segment lost 0 bases and the V segment lost 8 bases, leaving 4 bases of the junction unmatched. The CDR3 nucleotides read TGTGCCAGCGGGGAGGGAAGCTCCTACAATGAGCAGTTCTTC. Translated: CASGEGSSYNEQFF.